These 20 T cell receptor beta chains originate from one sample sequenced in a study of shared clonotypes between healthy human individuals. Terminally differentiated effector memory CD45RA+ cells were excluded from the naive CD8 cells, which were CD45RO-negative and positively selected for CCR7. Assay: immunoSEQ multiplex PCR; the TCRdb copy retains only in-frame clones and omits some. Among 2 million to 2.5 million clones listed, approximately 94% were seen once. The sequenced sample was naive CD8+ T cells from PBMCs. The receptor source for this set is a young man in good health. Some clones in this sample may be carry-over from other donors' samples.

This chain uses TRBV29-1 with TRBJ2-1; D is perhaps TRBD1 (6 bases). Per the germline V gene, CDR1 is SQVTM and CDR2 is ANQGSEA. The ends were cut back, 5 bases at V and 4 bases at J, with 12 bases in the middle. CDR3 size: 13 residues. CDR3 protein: CSVTGWTYNEQFF. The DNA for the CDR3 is TGCAGCGTTACAGGGTGGACTTACAATGAGCAGTTCTTC.

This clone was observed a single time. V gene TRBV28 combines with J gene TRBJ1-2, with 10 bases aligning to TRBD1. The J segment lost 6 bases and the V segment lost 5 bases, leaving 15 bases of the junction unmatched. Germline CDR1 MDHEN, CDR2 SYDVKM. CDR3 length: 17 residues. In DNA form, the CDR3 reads TGTGCCAGCAGTCCGGGGACAGGGGATGATGTGACGGATGGCTACACCTTC. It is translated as CASSPGTGDDVTDGYTF.

CDR3 in amino acids: CASIKDSYDNQPQHF. CDR3 coding DNA: TGTGCCAGCATTAAAGACAGTTATGACAATCAGCCCCAGCATTTT. This chain connects TRBV27 to TRBJ1-5; the D gene is possibly TRBD1 (5 bases). Germline loops: CDR1 MNHEY, CDR2 SMNVEV (reference sequence). Trimming cost V 7 bases and J 3 bases, with 16 bases left between them. The CDR3 runs 15 residues.

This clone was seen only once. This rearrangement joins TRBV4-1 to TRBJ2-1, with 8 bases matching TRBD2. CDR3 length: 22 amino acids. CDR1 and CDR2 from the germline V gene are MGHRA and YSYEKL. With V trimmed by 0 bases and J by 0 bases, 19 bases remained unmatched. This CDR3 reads CASSQEEGSRGGRFSSYNEQFF. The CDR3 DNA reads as TGCGCCAGCAGCCAAGAAGAGGGTTCGCGCGGCGGGAGGTTTAGCTCCTACAATGAGCAGTTCTTC.

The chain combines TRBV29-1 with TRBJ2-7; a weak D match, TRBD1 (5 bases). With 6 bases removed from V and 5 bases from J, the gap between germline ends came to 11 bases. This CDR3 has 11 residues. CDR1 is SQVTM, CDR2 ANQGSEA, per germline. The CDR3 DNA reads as TGCAGCGTATCTCAGGGCAACGAGCAGTACTTC. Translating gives CSVSQGNEQYF.

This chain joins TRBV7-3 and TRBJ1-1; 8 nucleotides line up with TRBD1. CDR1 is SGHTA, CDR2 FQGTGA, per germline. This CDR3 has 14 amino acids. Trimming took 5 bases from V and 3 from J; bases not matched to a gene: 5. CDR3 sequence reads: CASSVDRGHTEAFF. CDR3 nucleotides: TGTGCCAGCAGCGTAGACAGGGGACACACTGAAGCTTTCTTT.

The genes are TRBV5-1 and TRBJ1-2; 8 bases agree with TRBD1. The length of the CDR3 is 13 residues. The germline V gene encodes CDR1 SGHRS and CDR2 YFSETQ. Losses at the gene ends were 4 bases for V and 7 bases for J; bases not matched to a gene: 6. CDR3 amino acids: CASSPGGLSGYTF. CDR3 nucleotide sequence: TGCGCCAGCAGCCCAGGGGGCTTGAGTGGCTACACCTTC.

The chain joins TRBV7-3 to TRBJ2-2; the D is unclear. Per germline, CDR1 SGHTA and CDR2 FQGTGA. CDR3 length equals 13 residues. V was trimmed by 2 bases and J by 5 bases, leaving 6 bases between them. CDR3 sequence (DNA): TGTGCCAGCAGCTTAGTCGAAACCGGGGAGCTGTTTTTT. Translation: CASSLVETGELFF.

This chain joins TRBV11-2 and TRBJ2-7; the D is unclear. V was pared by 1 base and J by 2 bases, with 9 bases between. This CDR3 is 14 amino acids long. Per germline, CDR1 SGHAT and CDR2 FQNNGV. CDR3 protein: CASSLGSEPYEQYF. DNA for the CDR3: TGTGCCAGCAGCTTAGGGTCCGAGCCCTACGAGCAGTACTTC.

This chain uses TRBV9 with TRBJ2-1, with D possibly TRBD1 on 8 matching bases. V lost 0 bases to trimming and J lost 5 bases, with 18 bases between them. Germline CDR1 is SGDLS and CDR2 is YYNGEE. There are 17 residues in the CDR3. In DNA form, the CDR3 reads TGTGCCAGCAGCGTAGTAGGAAGCGGGACAGGTAACAATGAGCAGTTCTTC. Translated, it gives CASSVVGSGTGNNEQFF.

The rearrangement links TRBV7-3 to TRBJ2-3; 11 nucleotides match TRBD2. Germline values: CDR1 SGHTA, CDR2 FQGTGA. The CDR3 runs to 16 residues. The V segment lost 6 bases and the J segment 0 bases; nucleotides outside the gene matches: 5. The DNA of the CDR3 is TGTGCCAGCAGTTCGTTAGCGGGAGGGAGCACAGATACGCAGTATTTT. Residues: CASSSLAGGSTDTQYF.

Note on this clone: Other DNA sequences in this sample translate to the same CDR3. CDR3 coding DNA: TGTGCCAGCACGAAAACAGGGTCTAACACTGAAGCTTTCTTT. Translation gives CASTKTGSNTEAFF. This sequence joins TRBV27 and TRBJ1-1; D possibly corresponds to TRBD1 (6 bases). V lost 7 bases to trimming and J lost 2 bases, with 14 bases between them. The CDR3 loop spans 14 amino acids. Germline V gene lookup returns CDR1 MNHEY and CDR2 SMNVEV (reference sequence).

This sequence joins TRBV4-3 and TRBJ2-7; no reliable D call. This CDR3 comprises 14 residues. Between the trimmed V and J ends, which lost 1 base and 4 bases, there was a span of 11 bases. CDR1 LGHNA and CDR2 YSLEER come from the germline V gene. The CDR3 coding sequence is TGCGCCAGCAGCCAAGGTCCGGCCCCGTACGAGCAGTACTTC. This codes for CASSQGPAPYEQYF.

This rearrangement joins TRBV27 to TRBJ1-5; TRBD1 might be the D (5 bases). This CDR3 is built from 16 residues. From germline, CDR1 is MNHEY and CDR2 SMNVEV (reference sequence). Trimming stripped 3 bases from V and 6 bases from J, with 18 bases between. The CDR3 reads CASSFSSGDHSQPQHF. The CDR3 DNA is TGTGCCAGCAGTTTCTCTTCGGGGGACCATAGTCAGCCCCAGCATTTT.

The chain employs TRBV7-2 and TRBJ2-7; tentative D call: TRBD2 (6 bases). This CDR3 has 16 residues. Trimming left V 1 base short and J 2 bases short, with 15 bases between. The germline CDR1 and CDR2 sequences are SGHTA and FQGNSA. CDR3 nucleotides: TGTGCCAGCAGCTTAGAACGGCTAGCGCGTACCTACGAGCAGTACTTC. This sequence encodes CASSLERLARTYEQYF.

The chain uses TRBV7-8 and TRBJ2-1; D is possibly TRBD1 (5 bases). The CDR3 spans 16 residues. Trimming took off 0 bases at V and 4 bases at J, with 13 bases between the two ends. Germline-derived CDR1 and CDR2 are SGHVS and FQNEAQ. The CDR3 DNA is TGTGCCAGCAGCTTAGCTGGGCAGGGTAGTTACAATGAGCAGTTCTTC. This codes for CASSLAGQGSYNEQFF.

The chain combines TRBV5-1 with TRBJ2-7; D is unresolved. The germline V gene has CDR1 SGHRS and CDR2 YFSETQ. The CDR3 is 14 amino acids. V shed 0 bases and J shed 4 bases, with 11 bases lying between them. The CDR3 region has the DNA TGCGCCAGCAGCTTGGGAGTTCAACTATACGAGCAGTACTTC. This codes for CASSLGVQLYEQYF.

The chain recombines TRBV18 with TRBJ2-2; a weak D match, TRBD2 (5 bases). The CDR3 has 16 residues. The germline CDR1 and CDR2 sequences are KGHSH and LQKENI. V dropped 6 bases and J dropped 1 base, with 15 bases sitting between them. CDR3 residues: CASSRGLEMNTGELFF. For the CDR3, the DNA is TGTGCCAGCTCCAGAGGACTTGAGATGAACACCGGGGAGCTGTTTTTT. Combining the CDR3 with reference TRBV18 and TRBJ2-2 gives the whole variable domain NAGVMQNPRHLVRRRGQEARLRCSPMKGHSHVYWYRQLPEEGLKFMVYLQKENIIDESGMPKERFSAEFPKEGPSILRIQQVVRGDSAAYFCASSRGLEMNTGELFFGEGSRLTVL.

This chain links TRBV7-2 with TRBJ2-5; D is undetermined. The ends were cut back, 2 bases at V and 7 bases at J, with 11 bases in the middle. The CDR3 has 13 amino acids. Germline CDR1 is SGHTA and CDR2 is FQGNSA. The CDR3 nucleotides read TGTGCCAGCAGCTTAAATCCCTTTTTGACCCAGTACTTC. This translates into CASSLNPFLTQYF.

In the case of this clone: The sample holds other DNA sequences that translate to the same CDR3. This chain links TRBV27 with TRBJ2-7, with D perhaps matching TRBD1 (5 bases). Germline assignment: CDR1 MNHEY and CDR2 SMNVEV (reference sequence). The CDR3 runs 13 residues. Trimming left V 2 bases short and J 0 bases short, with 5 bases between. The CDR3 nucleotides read TGTGCCAGCAGTTTAGACAGCTCCTACGAGCAGTACTTC. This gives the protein CASSLDSSYEQYF.